The sequence of this TCR beta chain was determined in a study of control samples from healthy donors and cancer patients. Repertoires were generated with immunoSEQ multiplex PCR, while TCRdb's copy carries only in-frame clones and drops some. The sample lists roughly 63,000 clones; almost 90% were seen once. The CDR3 has 16 residues. Germline CDR1 reads SNHLY; CDR2 reads FYNNEI. J gave up 2 bases and V 6 bases, and 8 bases lay outside the gene matches. The chain carries TRBV2 and TRBJ1-5; 9 bases line up with TRBD1. The receptor comes from a man in his sixties with colorectal cancer. The sequenced material came from PBMCs. The CDR3 nucleotides read TGTGCCAGCAGACCCCACAGGGGGCGAGGCAATCAGCCCCAGCATTTT. Encoded protein: CASRPHRGRGNQPQHF.